This TCR beta chain was identified during a study of identical twins. In this sample, this clonotype turned up a few times. The antigen is undetermined. Germline V gives CDR1 MGHDK, CDR2 SYGVNS. There are 16 residues in the CDR3. With V trimmed by 7 bases and J by 1 base, 10 bases remained unmatched. cDNA molecules carried unique molecular identifiers, and template switching added a universal primer site. TCRdb independently ran MiXCR on the 5' RACE reads; one entry per CDR3 protein. The table records roughly 1.6 million distinct CDR3 sequences, under 35% of them present only once. Study findings and constraints: Fewer insertions marked abundant cord blood beta clonotypes; young adult naive trended weakly, memory not at all.

The sequence was collected from a newborn girl in good health. J is TRBJ2-3 and V is TRBV25-1; 8 nucleotides line up with TRBD2. The sequenced sample consisted of cord blood. The CDR3 DNA reads as TGTGCCAGCACCCCTCCGACTAGCGCGCGCACAGATACGCAGTATTTT. Its translation is CASTPPTSARTDTQYF. Supplemented by reference TRBV25-1 and TRBJ2-3, the full variable domain reads EADIYQTPRYLVIGTGKKITLECSQTMGHDKMYWYQQDPGMELHLIHYSYGVNSTEKGDLSSESTVSRIRTEHFPLTLESARPSHTSQYLCASTPPTSARTDTQYFGPGTRLTVL.